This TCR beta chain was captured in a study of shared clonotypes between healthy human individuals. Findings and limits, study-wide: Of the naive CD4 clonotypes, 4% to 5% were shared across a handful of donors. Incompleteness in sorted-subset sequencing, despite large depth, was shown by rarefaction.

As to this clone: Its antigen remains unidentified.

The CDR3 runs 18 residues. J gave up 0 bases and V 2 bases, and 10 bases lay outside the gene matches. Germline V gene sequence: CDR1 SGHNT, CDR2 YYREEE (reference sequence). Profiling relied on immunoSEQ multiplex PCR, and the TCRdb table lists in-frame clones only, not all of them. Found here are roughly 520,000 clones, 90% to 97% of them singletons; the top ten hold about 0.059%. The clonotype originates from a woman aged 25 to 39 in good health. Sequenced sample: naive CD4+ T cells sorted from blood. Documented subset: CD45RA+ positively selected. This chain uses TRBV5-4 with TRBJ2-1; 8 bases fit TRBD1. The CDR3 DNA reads TGTGCCAGCAGCTTTAGGCAGGGGGCGCTCCCCTCCTACAATGAGCAGTTCTTC. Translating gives CASSFRQGALPSYNEQFF.